Included here is one T cell receptor beta chain sequence, with context. This specimen belongs to a study of T cell responses to AZD1222 COVID-19 vaccine. TCRdb's table, derived via immunoSEQ multiplex PCR, lists solely in-frame clones and lacks some. The top ten clones hold about 15% of a sample with 140,000 to 150,000 clones, approximately 89% of them seen once. CDR3 length: 13 amino acids. V was pared by 2 bases and J by 2 bases, with 5 bases between. Germline V gives CDR1 MNHEY, CDR2 SMNVEV (reference sequence). The rearrangement uses TRBV27 and TRBJ2-3, with a possible D match to TRBD2 (5 bases). Sequencing was performed on peripheral blood, taken on day 0 of AZD1222 vaccination. The sequence derives from an adult in good health. The CDR3 loop reads CASSLGLTDTQYF. The DNA of the CDR3 is TGTGCCAGCAGTTTAGGACTCACAGATACGCAGTATTTT.